This passage covers 12 T cell receptor beta chains from one sample sequenced in a study of T cells after yellow fever vaccination. TCRdb ran MiXCR on the 5' RACE reads and lists one entry per CDR3 protein. The profile shows around 340,000 distinct CDR3 sequences, 8.5% to 9% of them singletons. The source material was PBMCs, sampled on the day of the first yellow fever vaccination. Source of these receptors: a man younger than 35 who received the YFV17D yellow fever vaccine.

V is TRBV14 and J is TRBJ1-1, with D perhaps matching TRBD1 (6 bases). Germline V gene data show CDR1 as SGHDN and CDR2 as FVKESK. V was shortened by 3 bases and J by 5 bases, with 19 bases between the two germline ends. This CDR3 region has 16 residues. CDR3 nucleotide sequence: TGTGCCAGCAGCCAGCTTTACACAGGGTGGGGTACTGAAGCTTTCTTT. This gives the protein CASSQLYTGWGTEAFF. The full variable domain, rest sourced from reference TRBV14 and TRBJ1-1, is EAGVTQFPSHSVIEKGQTVTLRCDPISGHDNLYWYRRVMGKEIKFLLHFVKESKQDESGMPNNRFLAERTGGTYSTLKVQPAELEDSGVYFCASSQLYTGWGTEAFFGQGTRLTVV.

The table lists this clonotype with many counts. The chain is built from TRBV14 and TRBJ1-3; D possibly corresponds to TRBD1 (5 bases). V lost 0 bases and J lost 3, with 12 bases in between. This CDR3 has 16 residues. Germline CDR1 SGHDN, CDR2 FVKESK. The CDR3 loop reads CASSQDPGRIGNTIYF. CDR3 coding DNA: TGTGCCAGCAGCCAAGACCCAGGGAGGATTGGAAACACCATATATTTT.

This clonotype was counted only a few times. The chain couples TRBV5-5 to TRBJ1-4, with D tentatively TRBD1 (6 bases). The CDR3 runs 15 residues. V gave up 5 bases and J gave up 8 bases, with 19 bases separating them. Germline V CDR1 and CDR2: SGHKS, YYEKEE (reference sequence). CDR3 DNA: TGTGCCAGCAGTTTACAGGGCCTTGGGCTCGAAAAACTGTTTTTT. Its protein product is CASSLQGLGLEKLFF. Based on the CDR3 plus reference TRBV5-5 and TRBJ1-4, the full variable domain is DAGVTQSPTHLIKTRGQQVTLRCSPISGHKSVSWYQQVLGQGPQFIFQYYEKEERGRGNFPDRFSARQFPNYSSELNVNALLLGDSALYLCASSLQGLGLEKLFFGSGTQLSVL.

Written as DNA, the CDR3 is TGTGCCATCAGTGAGTCGGCGGGGGGAGAGACCCAGTACTTC. It translates to CAISESAGGETQYF. The chain carries TRBV10-3 and TRBJ2-5, with 8 bases identical to TRBD2. This CDR3 is built from 14 residues. CDR1 and CDR2 (germline): ENHRY, SYGVKD. V shed 0 bases, J shed 4 bases, and the junction held 1 base outside the gene matches.

This clonotype was recorded at least ten times. The gene calls are TRBV12-3 or TRBV12-4 and TRBJ2-4, with D possibly TRBD1 on 5 matching bases. This CDR3 has 16 amino acids. The V end lost 6 bases, the J end lost 5 bases, and 20 bases lay between the germline ends. DNA for the CDR3: TGTGCCAGCAGCCCACCCAGGGTAGTTGTGGAAAACATTCAGTACTTC. Protein product: CASSPPRVVVENIQYF.

This clonotype is categorized as medium-sized. The chain links TRBV4-3 to TRBJ2-1, with 10 bases fitting TRBD1. Germline lookup yields CDR1 LGHNA and CDR2 YSLEER. J lost 3 bases, V lost 1 base, and 0 bases had no gene match. CDR3 size: 15 residues. CDR3 bases: TGCGCCAGCAGCCAAGGGACAGGGGGCTACAATGAGCAGTTCTTC. Protein: CASSQGTGGYNEQFF.

This clonotype came up many times. V usage is TRBV6-5 and J usage is TRBJ2-3; 8 bases fit TRBD2. The V gene end was trimmed by 6 bases and the J gene end by 6 bases; junction bases not matched to a gene: 11. Looked up from germline, CDR1 is MNHEY and CDR2 is SVGAGI. The length of the CDR3 is 15 residues. CDR3 coding DNA: TGTGCCAGCAGACCCGGGGGGGCCGGGTGGGATACGCAGTATTTT. This encodes CASRPGGAGWDTQYF.

The V gene is TRBV5-1, the J gene TRBJ2-7; no definite D call. CDR1 and CDR2 from the germline V gene are SGHRS and YFSETQ. The CDR3 is made up of 16 amino acids. The V gene lost 1 base and the J gene lost 0 bases, with 14 bases spanning the gap. The CDR3 loop reads CASSLRQSASSYEQYF. The CDR3, as DNA: TGCGCCAGCAGCTTGAGGCAGTCCGCCAGCTCCTACGAGCAGTACTTC.

There are a few counts of this clonotype. This chain connects TRBV5-1 to TRBJ1-2, with D unresolved. From germline, CDR1 is SGHRS and CDR2 YFSETQ. The V end lost 4 bases, the J end lost 8 bases, and 15 bases lay between the germline ends. This CDR3 region has 13 residues. The CDR3 sequence is CASSLVEGSGYTF. The CDR3 DNA follows: TGCGCCAGCAGCCTGGTAGAGGGCTCGGGCTACACCTTC.

This clonotype occurred a few times. V and J are TRBV20-1 and TRBJ1-4; D is uncertain. Trimming took 3 bases from V and 12 from J, leaving 20 bases between them. Per the germline V gene, CDR1 is DFQATT and CDR2 is SNEGSKA (reference sequence). The CDR3 runs 14 residues. CDR3 residues: CSASVWPRPVELFF. The CDR3 nucleotides are TGCAGTGCTAGTGTGTGGCCCCGACCGGTGGAACTGTTTTTT.

The chain carries TRBV7-3 and TRBJ2-5; D is possibly TRBD1 (5 bases). CDR1 is SGHTA, CDR2 FQGTGA, per germline. There are 15 residues in the CDR3. The ends were cut back, 2 bases at V and 2 bases at J, with 12 bases in the middle. CDR3 bases: TGTGCCAGCAGCTTATACCCAGGGCAGCAAGAGACCCAGTACTTC. Amino acids: CASSLYPGQQETQYF. The complete variable domain, with remaining parts taken from reference TRBV7-3 and TRBJ2-5, reads GAGVSQTPSNKVTEKGKYVELRCDPISGHTALYWYRQSLGQGPEFLIYFQGTGAADDSGLPNDRFFAVRPEGSVSTLKIQRTERGDSAVYLCASSLYPGQQETQYFGPGTRLLVL.

This clonotype was observed a few times. This CDR3 is CASSLTLTGMAGNTIYF. CDR3 nucleotides: TGTGCCAGCAGCCTCACTCTTACAGGGATGGCTGGAAACACCATATATTTT. V usage is TRBV5-8 and J usage is TRBJ1-3; a weak D match, TRBD1 (6 bases). Trimming removed 4 bases from V and 2 bases from J, with 19 bases in between. The length of the CDR3 is 17 residues. In germline, CDR1 is SGHTS, CDR2 YDEGEE.